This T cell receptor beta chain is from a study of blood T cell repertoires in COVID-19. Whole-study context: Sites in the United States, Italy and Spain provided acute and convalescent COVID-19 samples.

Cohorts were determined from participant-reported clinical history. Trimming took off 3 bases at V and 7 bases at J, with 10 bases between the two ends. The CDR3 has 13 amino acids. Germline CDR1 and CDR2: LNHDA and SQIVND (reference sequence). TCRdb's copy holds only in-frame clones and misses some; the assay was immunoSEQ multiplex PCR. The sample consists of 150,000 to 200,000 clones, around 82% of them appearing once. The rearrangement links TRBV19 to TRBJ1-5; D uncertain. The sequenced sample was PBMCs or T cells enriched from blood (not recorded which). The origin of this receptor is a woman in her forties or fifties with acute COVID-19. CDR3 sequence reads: CASSMSGGQPQHF. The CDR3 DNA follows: TGTGCCAGTAGTATGTCTGGAGGACAGCCCCAGCATTTT.